This T cell receptor beta chain was sequenced during a study of blood T cells in healthy people across ages. Overall study findings and caveats: A roughly linear fall in TCR beta diversity per million T cells was seen with increasing age. A strong correlation was found between TCR beta diversity and the percentage of naive T cells. In the absence of known donor CMV status, changes in expanded clonotypes were possibly confounded.

Caucasian individuals from Russia who were healthy and aged 6 to 90 acted as donors. V was pared by 0 bases and J by 5 bases, with 8 bases between. The CDR3 is 13 residues long. The germline V gene encodes CDR1 SGHRS and CDR2 YFSETQ. Primed by a sample-barcoded 5' primer and a J-beta primer mix, a second PCR proceeded for roughly 7 to 11 cycles. TCRdb redid the calling of the 5' RACE reads with MiXCR, one entry per CDR3 protein. The repertoire has hundreds of thousands of distinct CDR3 sequences, roughly 25% of them found once; the top ten carry about 2.9%. This clonotype was observed a few times. The antigen is unknown. The data were also submitted as part of a second study, on T cells of mothers and their children.

The sample consisted of blood. This receptor was obtained from a boy aged 5-17 years in good health. The V call is TRBV5-1, the J call TRBJ2-5; D gene unclear. Written as DNA, the CDR3 is TGCGCCAGCAGCTTGGAGTGGGTGGAGACCCAGTACTTC. The encoded protein is CASSLEWVETQYF. Full variable domain (remainder filled in from reference TRBV5-1 and TRBJ2-5): KAGVTQTPRYLIKTRGQQVTLSCSPISGHRSVSWYQQTPGQGLQFLFEYFSETQRNKGNFPGRFSGRQFSNSRSEMNVSTLELGDSALYLCASSLEWVETQYFGPGTRLLVL.